The entry below describes one T cell receptor beta chain. There is no known antigen for this receptor. No quality values exist for individual bases; no much larger clone is one base distant. This sample stems from a study of blood T cells in healthy people across ages (dated by TCRdb to between 2014 and 2016). Concerning the study at large: Template switching captured roughly one uniquely barcoded TCR beta cDNA molecule per two T cells in model experiments. The donors were divided into four age groups: young (average 16 years), middle-aged (under 40), aged (approximately 64) and long-lived (about 84). Age-related changes in TCR beta repertoire diversity were measured in the study by deep sequencing normalized with unique cDNA molecular identifiers. Using the same blood draw, the study looked at two additional independent replicas of 1 million unique cDNA reads for two donors, one aged 18 to 30 and the other aged 80 or older. To avoid experimental bias, donors of different ages were spread randomly across the sequencing lanes.

The roughly 39 donors, aged 6 to 90 years, were systemically healthy Caucasian individuals from Russia. Approximately 10 milliliters of peripheral blood were collected from each donor into EDTA-treated Vacutainer tubes. Ficoll-Paque density-gradient centrifugation was used to isolate PBMCs, with at least 6 million per sample. Total RNA was extracted from PBMCs with Trizol reagent, with at least 6 micrograms obtained per sample. Naive CD45RAhigh/CD27high T cell percentages were measured by flow cytometry on a PBMC aliquot from every donor. The method behind the library was 5' RACE. Sequenced using an Illumina HiSeq 2500. A second PCR of about 6 to 11 cycles was performed with a sample-barcoded 5' primer and a J-beta primer mix. A template-switch 5' adaptor carrying 12 random nucleotides introduced a unique molecular identifier onto each TCR beta cDNA molecule. At least 3 million CDR3-containing paired-end reads were obtained from each sample. First-strand cDNA synthesis was performed from all RNA using the Mint cDNA synthesis kit, with priming by a TRBC-specific oligonucleotide. Following uracil-DNA glycosylase treatment, all cDNA underwent a first 18-cycle PCR with the universal primers M1SS and BC2_uni_R. As for how the authors treated the data: For normalization, 1 million high-quality reads, each with a distinct molecular identifier, were randomly selected from each sample. Reads sharing molecular identifiers were discarded rather than binned into consensus sequences. CDR3 identification, clonotype clustering and error correction used MiTCR with a Q25 quality threshold and the strictest error-elimination algorithm. Lower-bound total TCR beta diversity was estimated with a nonparametric unseen species model using Euler transformation. The public reads were reprocessed in TCRdb via fastp at Q25 and MiXCR, keeping in-frame beta chains. Each entry merges the rows of one CDR3 protein and shows their most common DNA and genes. The V and J calls come from TCRdb's annotation, not from the publication. The sample table contains some 1.5 million distinct CDR3 sequences; only one count was recorded for roughly 28% of them. The ten largest clones represent 7% to 9% of the sample.

Broad study findings and their caveats: Donor CMV infection status was unknown, potentially confounding age-related changes in expanded clonotypes. A strong correlation was found between observed TCR beta diversity and the percentage of naive T cells measured by flow cytometry. Observed TCR beta diversity per million T cells fell roughly linearly with age, and a significant reduction was already apparent by age roughly 40. Estimates of total diversity based on one million sequenced T cells were regarded as lower bounds and as underestimates. The long-lived group showed more naive CD4+ T cells, fewer expanded clones and increased TCR diversity than the aged group, suggesting age selection. Since profiling was done on bulk unsorted PBMCs, naive and antigen-experienced compartments could not be conclusively compared.

The source is a woman in her 30s in good health. The sequenced material came from blood.

The base sequence is TGCAGTGCGGCGACTCCCGTGATCGGAGGAGATACGCAGTATTTT. Translated, it reads CSAATPVIGGDTQYF. Recombination linked TRBV20-1 to TRBJ2-3; TRBD2 could be the D gene, as 5 bases match. CDR1 and CDR2 were assigned from the germline V gene (reference sequence) as DFQATT and SNEGSKA. V is pared back by 6 bases and J by 5 bases, with 21 bases lying between the germline termini. The CDR3, cysteine through phenylalanine, is 15 amino acids long. Left in the record is the CDR3 DNA by itself, 45 bases read in frame from the first base.